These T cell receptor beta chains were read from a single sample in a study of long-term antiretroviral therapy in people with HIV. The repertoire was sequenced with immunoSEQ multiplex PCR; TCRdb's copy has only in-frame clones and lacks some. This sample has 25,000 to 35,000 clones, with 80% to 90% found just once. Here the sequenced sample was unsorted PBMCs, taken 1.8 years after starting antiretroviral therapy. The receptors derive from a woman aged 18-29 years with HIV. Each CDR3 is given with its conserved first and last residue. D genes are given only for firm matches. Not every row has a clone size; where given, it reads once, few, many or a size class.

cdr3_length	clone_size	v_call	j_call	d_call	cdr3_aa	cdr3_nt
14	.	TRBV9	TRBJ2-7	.	CASSPRQVPYEQYF	TGTGCCAGCAGCCCAAGACAGGTCCCCTACGAGCAGTACTTC
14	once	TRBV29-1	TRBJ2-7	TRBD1	CSADQGDHSYEQYF	TGCAGCGCCGACCAGGGGGACCATTCCTACGAGCAGTACTTC
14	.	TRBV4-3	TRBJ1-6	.	CASSQGASNSPLHF	TGCGCCAGCAGCCAGGGGGCGAGCAATTCACCCCTCCACTTT
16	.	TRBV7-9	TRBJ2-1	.	CATRDRWEREENEQFF	TGTGCCACCCGGGACAGGTGGGAGCGGGAGGAGAATGAGCAGTTCTTC
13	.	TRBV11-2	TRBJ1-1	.	CASRGIGRTEAFF	TGTGCCAGCAGGGGGATCGGGCGTACTGAAGCTTTCTTT
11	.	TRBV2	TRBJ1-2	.	CASSPGTSYTF	TGTGCCAGCAGCCCCGGGACAAGCTACACCTTC
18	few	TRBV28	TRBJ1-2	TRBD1	CASSRRLHRGLSNYGYTF	TGTGCCAGCAGTCGACGACTTCACAGGGGACTCTCTAACTATGGCTACACCTTC
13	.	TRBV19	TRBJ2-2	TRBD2	CASSRTSGSFGFF	TGTGCCAGTAGTAGGACTAGCGGATCCTTTGGGTTTTTT
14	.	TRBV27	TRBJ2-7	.	CASSLSWQGDEQYF	TGTGCCAGCAGTTTATCGTGGCAGGGCGACGAGCAGTACTTC
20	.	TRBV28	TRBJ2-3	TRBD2	CASSSLGLAGGPISTDTQYF	TGTGCCAGCAGTTCCCTCGGACTAGCGGGAGGCCCGATCAGCACAGATACGCAGTATTTT
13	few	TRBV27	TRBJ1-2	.	CASSVSGSYGYTF	TGTGCCAGCAGTGTATCCGGGTCTTATGGCTACACCTTC
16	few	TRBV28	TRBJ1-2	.	CASSLSTGLGNYGYTF	TGTGCCAGCAGTTTATCTACAGGGTTGGGGAACTATGGCTACACCTTC
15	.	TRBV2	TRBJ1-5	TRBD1	CASRKGTGRNQPQHF	TGTGCCAGCAGGAAGGGGACAGGGCGCAATCAGCCCCAGCATTTT
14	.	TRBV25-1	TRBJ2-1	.	CASSEVSAYNEQFF	TGTGCCAGCAGTGAAGTCTCAGCCTACAATGAGCAGTTCTTC
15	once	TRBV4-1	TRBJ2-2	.	CASSLGQLLTGELFF	TGCGCCAGCAGCCTAGGACAGCTTCTCACCGGGGAGCTGTTTTTT
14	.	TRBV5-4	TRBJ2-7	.	CASSGNRDVYEQYF	TGTGCCAGCAGCGGAAACCGGGACGTCTACGAGCAGTACTTC
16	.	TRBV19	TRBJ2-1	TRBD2	CASTSFGGRDYNEQFF	TGTGCCAGTACCTCCTTTGGAGGGAGGGACTACAATGAGCAGTTCTTC
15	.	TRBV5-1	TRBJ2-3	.	CASSLEQLGTDTQYF	TGCGCCAGCAGCTTGGAACAGCTGGGCACAGATACGCAGTATTTT
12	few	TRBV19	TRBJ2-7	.	CASSTQGYEQYF	TGTGCCAGTAGTACCCAGGGTTACGAGCAGTACTTC
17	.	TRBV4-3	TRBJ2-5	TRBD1	CASSPGTGQGIQETQYF	TGCGCCAGCAGTCCCGGGACAGGACAGGGGATACAAGAGACCCAGTACTTC
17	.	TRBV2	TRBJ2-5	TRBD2	CASSEFATSGSGETQYF	TGTGCCAGCAGTGAGTTCGCGACTAGCGGGAGTGGGGAGACCCAGTACTTC
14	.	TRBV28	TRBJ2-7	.	CASSPAPNPYEQYF	TGTGCCAGCAGTCCGGCCCCAAACCCCTACGAGCAGTACTTC
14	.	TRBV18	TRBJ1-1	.	CASSPPVGNTEAFF	TGTGCCAGCTCACCACCGGTTGGGAACACTGAAGCTTTCTTT
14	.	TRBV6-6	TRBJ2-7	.	CASSYGQSSYEQYF	TGTGCCAGCAGTTACGGACAGTCCTCCTACGAGCAGTACTTC
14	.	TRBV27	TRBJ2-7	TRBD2	CASSPSGSLYEQYF	TGTGCCAGCAGCCCTAGCGGGAGTTTATACGAGCAGTACTTC
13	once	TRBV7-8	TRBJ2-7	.	CASSLGLSYEQYF	TGTGCCAGCAGCTTGGGACTCTCCTACGAGCAGTACTTC
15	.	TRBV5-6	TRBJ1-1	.	CASSLGLLGNTEAFF	TGTGCCAGCAGCTTGGGACTCTTAGGGAACACTGAAGCTTTCTTT
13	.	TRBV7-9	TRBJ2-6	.	CASSLAGANVLTF	TGTGCCAGCAGTCTCGCTGGGGCCAACGTCCTGACTTTC
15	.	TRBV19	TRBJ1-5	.	CASKYEGRQNQPQHF	TGTGCCAGTAAGTACGAGGGGCGGCAAAATCAGCCCCAGCATTTT
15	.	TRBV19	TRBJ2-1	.	CASSPPLGIVGEQFF	TGTGCCAGTAGTCCTCCCTTAGGGATAGTGGGTGAGCAGTTCTTC
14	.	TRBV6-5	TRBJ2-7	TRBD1	CASSPGTGVYEQYF	TGTGCCAGCAGCCCGGGGACAGGGGTTTACGAGCAGTACTTC
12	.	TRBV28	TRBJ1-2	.	CASTERTDGYTF	TGTGCCAGCACCGAGCGAACTGATGGCTACACCTTC
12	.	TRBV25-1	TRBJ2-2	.	CASSEEVGELFF	TGTGCCAGCAGTGAAGAGGTCGGGGAGCTGTTTTTT
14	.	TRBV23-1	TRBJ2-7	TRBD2	CASSPQREVHEQYF	TGCGCCAGCAGTCCCCAGCGGGAGGTACACGAGCAGTACTTC
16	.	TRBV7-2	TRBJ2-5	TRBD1	CASSQIGQDLQETQYF	TGTGCCAGCAGTCAAATTGGACAGGACCTCCAAGAGACCCAGTACTTC
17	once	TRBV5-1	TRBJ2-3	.	CASSLGTDLHSTDTQYF	TGCGCCAGCAGCTTGGGGACAGACCTTCACTCCACAGATACGCAGTATTTT
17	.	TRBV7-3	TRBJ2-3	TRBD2	CASSLRGGTSGTDTQYF	TGTGCCAGCAGCTTAAGGGGAGGGACTAGCGGCACAGATACGCAGTATTTT
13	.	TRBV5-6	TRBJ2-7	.	CASSSTVSYEQYF	TGTGCCAGCAGCTCGACAGTCTCCTACGAGCAGTACTTC
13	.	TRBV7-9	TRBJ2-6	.	CASSKPGANVLTF	TGTGCCAGCAGTAAGCCTGGGGCCAACGTCCTGACTTTC
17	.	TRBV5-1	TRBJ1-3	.	CASSEATGRYSGNTIYF	TGCGCCAGCAGCGAAGCCACAGGGCGCTACTCTGGAAACACCATATATTTT
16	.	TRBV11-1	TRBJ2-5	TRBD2	CASSRRNGRHQETQYF	TGTGCCAGCAGCCGTAGGAACGGGAGGCACCAAGAGACCCAGTACTTC
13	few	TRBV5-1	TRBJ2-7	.	CASSLGENYEQYF	TGCGCCAGCAGCTTAGGGGAAAACTACGAGCAGTACTTC